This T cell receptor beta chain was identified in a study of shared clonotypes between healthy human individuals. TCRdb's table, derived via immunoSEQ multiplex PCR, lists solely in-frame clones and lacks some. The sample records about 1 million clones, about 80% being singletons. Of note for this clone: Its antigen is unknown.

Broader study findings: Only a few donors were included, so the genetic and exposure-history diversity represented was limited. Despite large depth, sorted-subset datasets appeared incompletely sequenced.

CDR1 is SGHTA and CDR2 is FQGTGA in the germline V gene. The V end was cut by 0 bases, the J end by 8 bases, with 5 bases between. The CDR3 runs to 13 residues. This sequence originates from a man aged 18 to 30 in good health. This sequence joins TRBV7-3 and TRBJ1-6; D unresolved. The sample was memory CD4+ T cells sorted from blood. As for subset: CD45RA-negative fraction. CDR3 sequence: CASSLTEDSPLHF. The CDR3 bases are TGTGCCAGCAGCTTAACGGAAGATTCACCCCTCCACTTT.